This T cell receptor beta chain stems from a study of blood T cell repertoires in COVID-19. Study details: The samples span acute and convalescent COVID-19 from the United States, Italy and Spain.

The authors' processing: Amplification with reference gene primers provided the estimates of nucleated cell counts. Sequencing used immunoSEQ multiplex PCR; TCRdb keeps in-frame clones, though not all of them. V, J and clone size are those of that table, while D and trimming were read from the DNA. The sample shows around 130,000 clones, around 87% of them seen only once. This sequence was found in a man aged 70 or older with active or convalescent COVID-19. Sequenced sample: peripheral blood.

CDR3 protein: CASSLQGDSGNTIYF. CDR3 DNA: TGTGCCAGCAGCCTCCAGGGGGACTCTGGAAACACCATATATTTT. The V and J genes are TRBV13 and TRBJ1-3, with 7 bases aligning to TRBD1. Germline CDR1 PRHDT, CDR2 FYEKMQ (reference sequence). Losses at the gene ends were 5 bases for V and 0 bases for J; bases not matched to a gene: 4. The CDR3 runs 15 residues.